This TCR beta chain was obtained from a study of CD8+ T cells in alopecia areata. Findings of the study overall: Lesional scalp, especially alopecia totalis/universalis, showed higher clonality than normal scalp. Possibly as an HLA-related effect, TCR sharing across patients appeared less clear than in mice.

Regarding this clone: Its matching antigen is unknown.

As for treatment: oral pan-JAK inhibitor, 5-10 mg twice daily. This CDR3 region has 12 residues. Germline trimming cut 7 bases from V and 13 bases from J; bases unmatched to any gene: 13. From germline, CDR1 is SQVTM and CDR2 ANQGSEA. Extracted RNA was reverse transcribed into cDNA, the sequencing template. Sequenced by immunoSEQ multiplex PCR; TCRdb stores in-frame clones only, minus some. There are some 150,000 clones in the sample; about 88% occur only once, and 13% lies in the top ten. The source was CD8+ T cells sorted from blood, collected at week 4, from a patient treated with tofacitinib. The receptor's source is a human donor with alopecia areata. J is TRBJ2-4 and V is TRBV29-1; TRBD1 matches at 7 bases. The CDR3 sequence: CSAEGDSHQQYF. For the CDR3, the DNA is TGCAGCGCAGAGGGGGACAGTCATCAACAGTACTTC.